This passage covers 32 T cell receptor beta chains from one sample sequenced in a study of cytomegalovirus exposure and HLA in healthy donors. Libraries were prepared by immunoSEQ multiplex PCR; TCRdb keeps only in-frame clonotypes and omits some of them. The table has over 150,000 clones, 86% seen once. Material for sequencing was PBMCs. Every receptor here comes from a man between 18 and 35 years old in good health and CMV-seropositive.

The gene calls are TRBV5-1 and TRBJ1-1; D perhaps matches TRBD1 (6 bases). V dropped 0 bases and J dropped 1 base, with 13 bases sitting between them. Germline CDR1 SGHRS, CDR2 YFSETQ. The CDR3 extends over 16 amino acids. DNA for the CDR3: TGCGCCAGCAGCTTGGTTGTGACAGGCGCGAACACTGAAGCTTTCTTT. Translating it yields CASSLVVTGANTEAFF.

The chain links TRBV4-1 to TRBJ2-6; D gene ambiguous. V lost 4 bases, J lost 1 base, and 5 bases lay in between. The CDR3 has 14 amino acids. Per the germline V gene, CDR1 is MGHRA and CDR2 is YSYEKL. The CDR3 here is CASSLGSGANVLTF. The CDR3 DNA sequence: TGCGCCAGCAGCCTCGGGTCTGGGGCCAACGTCCTGACTTTC.

The chain joins TRBV18 to TRBJ1-4, with a tentative D call TRBD1 (5 bases). This CDR3 is built from 13 residues. CDR1 KGHSH and CDR2 LQKENI come from the germline V gene. V lost 1 base to trimming and J lost 5 bases, with 5 bases between them. The CDR3 coding sequence is TGTGCCAGCTCACCACGACAGAATGAAAAACTGTTTTTT. It codes for CASSPRQNEKLFF.

This clone is a singleton in its sample. The gene calls are TRBV19 and TRBJ1-2; TRBD1 aligns across 7 bases. Looked up from germline, CDR1 is LNHDA and CDR2 is SQIVND (reference sequence). The CDR3 has 15 amino acids. V lost 7 bases and J lost 1; bases outside the gene matches: 9. CDR3 region: CASTKATGNNYGYTF. The DNA of the CDR3 is TGTGCCAGTACCAAGGCGACAGGGAATAACTATGGCTACACCTTC.

The chain uses TRBV19 and TRBJ2-7, with D maybe TRBD1 (7 bases). The CDR3 spans 14 residues. Trimming pared 3 bases from V and 1 base from J, leaving 10 bases between. Germline V CDR1 and CDR2: LNHDA, SQIVND (reference sequence). CDR3 sequence (DNA): TGTGCCAGTAGTATCAGGGGGGAGTCCTACGAGCAGTACTTC. Translating it yields CASSIRGESYEQYF.

This sequence joins TRBV6-5 and TRBJ2-7; TRBD1 agrees at 8 bases. The germline gives CDR1 MNHEY, CDR2 SVGAGI. This CDR3 is 15 amino acids long. V lost 10 bases to trimming and J lost 4 bases; unmatched junction nucleotides: 15. CDR3 in amino acids: CATTKTGTGSYEQYF. The CDR3 DNA sequence: TGTGCCACAACAAAGACCGGGACAGGATCTTACGAGCAGTACTTC.

The chain combines TRBV4-3 with TRBJ2-5; 8 positions match TRBD2. The CDR3 is 16 amino acids. Germline V lookup: CDR1 LGHNA, CDR2 YSLEER. V trimming: 3 bases; J trimming: 2 bases; junction bases outside the gene matches: 8. Written as DNA, the CDR3 is TGCGCCAGCAGCCAGTCCCCCGGGGGGGGACAAGAGACCCAGTACTTC. Its protein product is CASSQSPGGGQETQYF.

V gene TRBV14 combines with J gene TRBJ1-2, with a weak D call TRBD1 (6 bases). Per the germline V gene, CDR1 is SGHDN and CDR2 is FVKESK. This CDR3 is built from 16 residues. Trimming removed 2 bases at V and 7 bases at J, with 20 bases between. The CDR3 loop is CASSQTRGQTGAGYTF. In DNA, the CDR3 is TGTGCCAGCAGCCAAACGCGGGGGCAGACCGGGGCTGGCTACACCTTC.

This sequence joins TRBV2 and TRBJ1-1; a weak D match, TRBD1 (5 bases). This CDR3 contains 12 residues. CDR1 SNHLY and CDR2 FYNNEI come from the germline V gene. V lost 6 bases, J lost 1 base, and 6 bases lay in between. The CDR3 loop reads CASSGQNTEAFF. CDR3 DNA: TGTGCCAGCAGCGGACAGAACACTGAAGCTTTCTTT.

The chain employs TRBV7-7 and TRBJ2-1; D ambiguous. Germline V gene lookup returns CDR1 SSHAT and CDR2 FNYEAQ (reference sequence). The V end lost 4 bases, the J end lost 8 bases, and 12 bases lay between the germline ends. The CDR3 runs 13 residues. Written as DNA, the CDR3 is TGTGCCAGCAGCTCCCGCGTTTCGGATGAGCAGTTCTTC. Translating gives CASSSRVSDEQFF.

In this sample, this clone turned up a few times. V is TRBV10-3 and J is TRBJ2-3; maybe TRBD2 (7 bases). Germline V gene data show CDR1 as ENHRY and CDR2 as SYGVKD. The CDR3 is 17 residues long. Deletions cut 6 bases from V and 1 base from J, with 20 bases between. The CDR3 DNA is TGTGCCATCAGACGTAGTACGGAAGGGGGGGGCACAGATACGCAGTATTTT. Encoded protein: CAIRRSTEGGGTDTQYF.

The CDR3 DNA sequence: TGTGCCAGCAGCCCAAGCGAGGACAGGGTACAGGAGCAGTACTTC. Protein product: CASSPSEDRVQEQYF. V usage is TRBV7-9 and J usage is TRBJ2-7; 8 nucleotides agree with TRBD1. The germline CDR1 and CDR2 sequences are SEHNR and FQNEAQ (reference sequence). V lost 5 bases to trimming and J lost 7 bases; unmatched junction nucleotides: 13. The length of the CDR3 is 15 residues.

The chain carries TRBV30 and TRBJ2-7; D gene uncertain. The length of the CDR3 is 11 residues. Per germline, CDR1 GTSNPN and CDR2 SVGIG (reference sequence). V lost 3 bases to trimming and J lost 4 bases, with 7 bases between them. The DNA for the CDR3 is TGTGCCTGGAGCACAAATTACGAGCAGTACTTC. It is translated as CAWSTNYEQYF.

V and J are TRBV9 and TRBJ1-2, with D uncertain. The CDR3 loop spans 16 amino acids. V lost 0 bases and J 4 bases, leaving 16 bases between the germline ends. The germline gives CDR1 SGDLS, CDR2 YYNGEE. The CDR3 is CASSVATISGSYGYTF. CDR3 DNA: TGTGCCAGCAGCGTAGCTACGATCTCGGGGAGCTATGGCTACACCTTC.

V and J are TRBV5-5 and TRBJ2-6, with 7 bases aligning to TRBD1. From germline, CDR1 is SGHKS and CDR2 YYEKEE (reference sequence). The CDR3 consists of 18 residues. The V segment lost 5 bases and the J segment 0 bases; nucleotides outside the gene matches: 11. This chain's CDR3 is CASRPSVQGSSGANVLTF. For the CDR3, the DNA is TGTGCCAGCAGGCCCTCGGTACAGGGGAGCTCTGGGGCCAACGTCCTGACTTTC.

V usage is TRBV7-7 and J usage is TRBJ2-1; TRBD2 is a possible D gene (6 bases). The CDR3 has 16 amino acids. Between the trimmed V and J ends, which lost 1 base and 7 bases, there was a span of 17 bases. From germline, CDR1 is SSHAT and CDR2 FNYEAQ (reference sequence). The CDR3 region has the DNA TGTGCCAGCAGCTTAGGATCGGGGCCCGCGGGGAATGAGCAGTTCTTC. Amino acids: CASSLGSGPAGNEQFF.

This chain connects TRBV4-3 to TRBJ2-7; D remains unclear. Trimming left V 1 base short and J 4 bases short, with 8 bases between. The germline V gene encodes CDR1 LGHNA and CDR2 YSLEER. This CDR3 contains 13 residues. The CDR3 spells CASSQGLSYEQYF. The CDR3, as DNA: TGCGCCAGCAGCCAAGGTCTATCATACGAGCAGTACTTC.

This chain joins TRBV9 and TRBJ2-7; 10 nucleotides match TRBD1. V trimming: 3 bases; J trimming: 4 bases; junction bases outside the gene matches: 7. Germline CDR1 and CDR2: SGDLS and YYNGEE. The CDR3 sequence is 15 residues long. The CDR3 nucleotides read TGTGCCAGCAGCGCGCGGGACAGGGGATTGTACGAGCAGTACTTC. Encoded protein: CASSARDRGLYEQYF. The full variable domain, rest sourced from reference TRBV9 and TRBJ2-7, is DSGVTQTPKHLITATGQRVTLRCSPRSGDLSVYWYQQSLDQGLQFLIQYYNGEERAKGNILERFSAQQFPDLHSELNLSSLELGDSALYFCASSARDRGLYEQYFGPGTRLTVT.

The CDR3 loop is CASSLGLAFRETQYF. The CDR3 DNA is TGTGCCAGCAGCTTGGGACTAGCGTTTAGGGAGACCCAGTACTTC. The genes are TRBV5-6 and TRBJ2-5, with 8 positions matching TRBD2. This CDR3 is built from 15 residues. CDR1 and CDR2 (germline): SGHDT, YYEEEE. The ends lost 0 bases at V and 5 bases at J; junction bases unmatched: 6.

This sequence joins TRBV6-5 and TRBJ2-7, with 7 bases aligning to TRBD1. Germline V gene sequence: CDR1 MNHEY, CDR2 SVGAGI. With V trimmed by 2 bases and J by 3 bases, 7 bases remained unmatched. This CDR3 region has 15 residues. The CDR3 nucleotides are TGTGCCAGCAGTTACGGGGCAGGGGGTGACTACGAGCAGTACTTC. It codes for CASSYGAGGDYEQYF.

The V and J genes are TRBV7-2 and TRBJ1-6; tentative D call: TRBD1 (6 bases). Germline CDR1 reads SGHTA; CDR2 reads FQGNSA. The ends were cut back, 2 bases at V and 9 bases at J, with 11 bases in the middle. This CDR3 comprises 14 residues. CDR3 in DNA: TGTGCCAGCAGCTTACTCAGGGGAGCTTCACCCCTCCACTTT. It yields the protein CASSLLRGASPLHF.

The chain couples TRBV11-2 to TRBJ2-7; 8 nucleotides line up with TRBD2. V trimming: 5 bases; J trimming: 0 bases; junction bases outside the gene matches: 6. The CDR3 contains 15 residues. Germline-derived CDR1 and CDR2 are SGHAT and FQNNGV. In nucleotides, the CDR3 is TGTGCCAGCAGCCGACTAGCGCTAAGCTCCTACGAGCAGTACTTC. It yields the protein CASSRLALSSYEQYF.

This chain connects TRBV11-1 to TRBJ2-5; possibly TRBD2 for D (5 bases). Trimming cost V 0 bases and J 10 bases, with 15 bases left between them. In germline, CDR1 is SGHAT, CDR2 FQDESV (reference sequence). The CDR3 has 14 residues. CDR3 protein: CASSLASGWGDQYF. The CDR3 nucleotides read TGTGCCAGCAGCTTAGCGTCGGGTTGGGGAGACCAGTACTTC.

The genes are TRBV18 and TRBJ2-1, with 9 bases matching TRBD1. V lost 3 bases, J lost 5 bases, and 5 bases stayed unmatched. The CDR3 is made up of 15 amino acids. Germline values: CDR1 KGHSH, CDR2 LQKENI. CDR3 nucleotide sequence: TGTGCCAGCTCACCGGACAGGGGAGATAACAATGAGCAGTTCTTC. Amino acids: CASSPDRGDNNEQFF.

The chain uses TRBV4-1 and TRBJ2-1, with D tentatively TRBD2 (5 bases). The length of the CDR3 is 16 residues. Germline V gene lookup returns CDR1 MGHRA and CDR2 YSYEKL. V was pared by 1 base and J by 0 bases, with 10 bases between. In DNA form, the CDR3 reads TGCGCCAGCAGCCAAGGGACGCGGGTCTCCTACAATGAGCAGTTCTTC. This codes for CASSQGTRVSYNEQFF.

The rearrangement joins TRBV2 to TRBJ2-1; 10 bases fit TRBD2. CDR1 and CDR2 from the germline V gene are SNHLY and FYNNEI. The junction had 14 bases not matched to a gene; V was cut back by 6 bases and J by 9 bases. The CDR3 has 16 amino acids. CDR3 residues: CASSPLPSGGPPEQFF. The CDR3 DNA follows: TGTGCCAGCAGCCCCTTACCTAGCGGGGGACCACCTGAGCAGTTCTTC.

The CDR3 DNA reads as TGTGCCAGCATTTCGGGAGGTTACGAGCAGTACTTC. This sequence encodes CASISGGYEQYF. V usage is TRBV7-2 and J usage is TRBJ2-7; TRBD2 matches at 7 bases. This CDR3 is 12 amino acids long. CDR1 is SGHTA and CDR2 is FQGNSA in the germline V gene. V shed 7 bases, J shed 4 bases, and the junction held 4 bases outside the gene matches.

The rearrangement uses TRBV11-3 and TRBJ2-2; D gene uncertain. Trimming removed 5 bases at V and 5 bases at J, with 9 bases between. Germline CDR1 and CDR2: SGHNT and YENEEA. This CDR3 is built from 13 residues. CDR3 nucleotides: TGTGCCAGCAGCCCCCTCGGGACCGGGGAGCTGTTTTTT. Amino acids: CASSPLGTGELFF.

This chain joins TRBV7-8 and TRBJ2-1, with TRBD1 matching 7 bases. The germline V gene has CDR1 SGHVS and CDR2 FQNEAQ. The CDR3 covers 14 residues. With V trimmed by 2 bases and J by 4 bases, 2 bases remained unmatched. The CDR3 coding sequence is TGTGCCAGCAGCTTAAGGGACAGATACAATGAGCAGTTCTTC. Residues: CASSLRDRYNEQFF.

This clone was found once. The rearrangement links TRBV7-3 to TRBJ2-6; TRBD1 matches at 7 bases. The trim removed 1 base at V and 0 bases at J, leaving 3 bases unmatched. The CDR3 sequence is 17 residues long. Germline CDR1 reads SGHTA; CDR2 reads FQGTGA. This CDR3 is CASSLMGQRSGANVLTF. CDR3 DNA: TGTGCCAGCAGCTTAATGGGACAGCGCTCTGGGGCCAACGTCCTGACTTTC.

This clone was recorded only once. The chain links TRBV5-6 to TRBJ1-5, with D perhaps TRBD1 (5 bases). Germline V gene lookup returns CDR1 SGHDT and CDR2 YYEEEE. The CDR3 sequence is 15 residues long. V was shortened by 1 base and J by 4 bases, with 12 bases between the two germline ends. The DNA for the CDR3 is TGTGCCAGCAGCTTGACGGGGGGTAGAAATCAGCCCCAGCATTTT. This sequence encodes CASSLTGGRNQPQHF.

This sequence joins TRBV6-5 and TRBJ1-5, with 7 bases lining up with TRBD1. The V segment lost 5 bases and the J segment 7 bases; nucleotides outside the gene matches: 11. Germline V gives CDR1 MNHEY, CDR2 SVGAGI. This CDR3 spans 15 amino acids. CDR3 nucleotides: TGTGCCAGCAGTCCCGAGGGGGCGCGACGCCAGCCCCAGCATTTT. Its protein is CASSPEGARRQPQHF.